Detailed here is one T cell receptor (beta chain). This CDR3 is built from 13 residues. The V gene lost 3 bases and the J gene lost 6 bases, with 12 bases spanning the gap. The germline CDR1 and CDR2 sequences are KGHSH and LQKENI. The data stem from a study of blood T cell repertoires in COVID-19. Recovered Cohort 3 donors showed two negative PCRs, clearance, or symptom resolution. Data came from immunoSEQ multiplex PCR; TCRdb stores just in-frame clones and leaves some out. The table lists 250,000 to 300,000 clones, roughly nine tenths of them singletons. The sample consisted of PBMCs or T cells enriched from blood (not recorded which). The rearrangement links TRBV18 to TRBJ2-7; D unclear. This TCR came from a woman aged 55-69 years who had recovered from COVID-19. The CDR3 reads CASSPPSTLEQYF. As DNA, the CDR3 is TGTGCCAGCTCACCCCCCTCTACCCTCGAGCAGTACTTC.